The rows below give T cell receptor beta chains drawn from one sample of a study of OX40 agonist ivuxolimab in advanced cancers. TCRdb's copy holds only in-frame clones and misses some; the assay was immunoSEQ multiplex PCR. The sample carries 85,000 to 95,000 clones, roughly nine tenths recorded once. Sample: CD4+ or CD8+ T cells sorted from blood, taken in a trial of the OX40 agonist ivuxolimab. The receptors stem from an adult with an advanced solid tumor such as melanoma, head and neck, liver or kidney cancer. Each CDR3 is given with its conserved first and last residue. A D gene is named only where the DNA matches it firmly. Where a row states a size, it is once, few, many or the class of an expanded clone; other rows omit it.

size: .
D: .
V: TRBV29-1
J: TRBJ1-2
CDR3: CSVCSGAGGYTF
DNA: TGCAGCGTTTGTAGCGGGGCGGGCGGCTACACCTTC

size: .
D: TRBD2
V: TRBV2
J: TRBJ2-7
CDR3: CASRPGLAGGPGYEQYF
DNA: TGTGCCAGCAGACCGGGACTAGCGGGAGGGCCCGGGTACGAGCAGTACTTC

size: .
D: TRBD1
V: TRBV19
J: TRBJ2-3
CDR3: CASSIEQGATDTQYF
DNA: TGTGCCAGTAGTATTGAACAGGGGGCGACAGATACGCAGTATTTT

size: .
D: TRBD2
V: TRBV11-2
J: TRBJ2-7
CDR3: CASSLMSLAGTSYEQYF
DNA: TGTGCCAGCAGCTTAATGAGCCTAGCGGGAACCTCCTACGAGCAGTACTTC

size: .
D: .
V: TRBV5-6
J: TRBJ2-7
CDR3: CASSPGTSGYEQYF
DNA: TGTGCCAGCTCGCCTGGGACGTCCGGATACGAGCAGTACTTC

size: .
D: .
V: TRBV5-1
J: TRBJ2-2
CDR3: CASSLNGGELFF
DNA: TGCGCCAGCAGCTTGAACGGCGGGGAGCTGTTTTTT

size: .
D: .
V: TRBV5-1
J: TRBJ2-1
CDR3: CASSLGRAGSQKKYNEQFF
DNA: TGCGCCAGCAGCTTGGGACGTGCGGGGAGCCAAAAAAAGTACAATGAGCAGTTCTTC

size: .
D: TRBD1
V: TRBV6-1
J: TRBJ2-1
CDR3: CASSTGTGIYNEQFF
DNA: TGTGCCAGCAGTACCGGGACAGGGATTTACAATGAGCAGTTCTTC

size: few
D: .
V: TRBV9
J: TRBJ1-1
CDR3: CASSARTDTEAFF
DNA: TGTGCCAGCAGCGCCCGGACAGACACTGAAGCTTTCTTT

size: .
D: TRBD1
V: TRBV5-4
J: TRBJ2-2
CDR3: CASSPRDRDTGELFF
DNA: TGTGCCAGCAGCCCCAGGGACAGGGACACCGGGGAGCTGTTTTTT

size: .
D: .
V: TRBV5-1
J: TRBJ1-1
CDR3: CASSLKGNTEAFF
DNA: TGCGCCAGCAGCTTGAAGGGGAACACTGAAGCTTTCTTT

size: .
D: TRBD1
V: TRBV5-1
J: TRBJ2-5
CDR3: CASSLTGGGETQYF
DNA: TGCGCCAGCAGCTTGACAGGGGGCGGGGAGACCCAGTACTTC

size: .
D: TRBD1
V: TRBV11-3
J: TRBJ2-1
CDR3: CASSLAGTQGNEQFF
DNA: TGTGCCAGCAGCTTAGCTGGGACACAGGGGAATGAGCAGTTCTTC

size: .
D: .
V: TRBV6-5
J: TRBJ2-1
CDR3: CASSYPHPLGYNEQFF
DNA: TGTGCCAGCAGTTACCCCCACCCATTGGGCTACAATGAGCAGTTCTTC

size: .
D: TRBD2
V: TRBV5-1
J: TRBJ2-5
CDR3: CASSFTGTSGIGETQYF
DNA: TGCGCCAGCAGCTTTACTGGAACTAGCGGGATTGGAGAGACCCAGTACTTC